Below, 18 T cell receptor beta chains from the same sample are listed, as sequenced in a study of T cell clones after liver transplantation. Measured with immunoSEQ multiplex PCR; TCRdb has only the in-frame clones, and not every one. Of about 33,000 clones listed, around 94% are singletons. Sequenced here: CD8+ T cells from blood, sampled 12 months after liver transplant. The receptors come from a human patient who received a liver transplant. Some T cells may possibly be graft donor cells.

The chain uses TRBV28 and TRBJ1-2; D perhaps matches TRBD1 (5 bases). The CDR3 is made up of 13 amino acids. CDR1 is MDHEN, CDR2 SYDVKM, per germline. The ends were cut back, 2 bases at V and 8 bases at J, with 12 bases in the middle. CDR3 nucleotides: TGTGCCAGCAGTTTAGGGCAGGGCGGAGGCTACACCTTC. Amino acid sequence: CASSLGQGGGYTF.

The DNA of the CDR3 is TGTGCCAGCAGCCCACTCCGGACAGAAGCTTTCTTT. Its protein is CASSPLRTEAFF. The chain uses TRBV7-9 and TRBJ1-1; weak D call: TRBD1 (5 bases). Germline V lookup: CDR1 SEHNR, CDR2 FQNEAQ (reference sequence). This CDR3 region has 12 residues. The V end was cut by 5 bases, the J end by 8 bases, with 12 bases between. The entire variable domain, with the rest obtained from reference TRBV7-9 and TRBJ1-1, is as follows: DTGVSQNPRHKITKRGQNVTFRCDPISEHNRLYWYRQTLGQGPEFLTYFQNEAQLEKSRLLSDRFSAERPKGSFSTLEIQRTEQGDSAMYLCASSPLRTEAFFGQGTRLTVV.

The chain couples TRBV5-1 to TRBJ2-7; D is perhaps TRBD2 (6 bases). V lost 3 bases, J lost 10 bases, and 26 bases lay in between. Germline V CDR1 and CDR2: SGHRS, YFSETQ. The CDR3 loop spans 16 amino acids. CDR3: CASSSREDSANAGQYF. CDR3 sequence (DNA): TGCGCCAGCAGCTCGCGCGAGGACTCGGCGAATGCGGGACAGTACTTC.

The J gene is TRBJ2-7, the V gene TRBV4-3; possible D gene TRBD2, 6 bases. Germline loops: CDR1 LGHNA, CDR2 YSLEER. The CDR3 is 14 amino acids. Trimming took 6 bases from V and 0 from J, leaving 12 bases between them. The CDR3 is CASSSLGGSYEQYF. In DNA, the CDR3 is TGCGCCAGCAGTTCCCTGGGGGGCTCCTACGAGCAGTACTTC.

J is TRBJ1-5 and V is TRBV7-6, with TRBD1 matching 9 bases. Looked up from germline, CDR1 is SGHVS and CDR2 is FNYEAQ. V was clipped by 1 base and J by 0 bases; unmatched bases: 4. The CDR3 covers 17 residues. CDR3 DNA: TGTGCCAGCAGCTTAGGACAGGGGGTTTATAGCAATCAGCCCCAGCATTTT. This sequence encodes CASSLGQGVYSNQPQHF.

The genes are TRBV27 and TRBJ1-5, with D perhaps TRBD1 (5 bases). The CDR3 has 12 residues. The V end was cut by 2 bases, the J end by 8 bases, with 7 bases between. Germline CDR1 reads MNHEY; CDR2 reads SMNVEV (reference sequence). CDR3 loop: CASSLGGKPQHF. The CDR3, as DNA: TGTGCCAGCAGTTTAGGGGGGAAGCCCCAGCATTTT.

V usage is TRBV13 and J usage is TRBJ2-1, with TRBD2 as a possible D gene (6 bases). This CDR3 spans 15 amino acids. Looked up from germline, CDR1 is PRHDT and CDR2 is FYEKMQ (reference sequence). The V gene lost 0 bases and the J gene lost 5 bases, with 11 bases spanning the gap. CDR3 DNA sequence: TGTGCCAGCAGCTTAGGTGGACTACTTAACAATGAGCAGTTCTTC. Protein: CASSLGGLLNNEQFF.

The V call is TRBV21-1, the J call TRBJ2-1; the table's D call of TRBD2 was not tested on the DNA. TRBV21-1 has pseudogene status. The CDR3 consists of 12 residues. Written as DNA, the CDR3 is TGTGCCAGCAGCCACCGGAGGGATGAGCAGTTCTTC. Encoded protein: CASSHRRDEQFF.

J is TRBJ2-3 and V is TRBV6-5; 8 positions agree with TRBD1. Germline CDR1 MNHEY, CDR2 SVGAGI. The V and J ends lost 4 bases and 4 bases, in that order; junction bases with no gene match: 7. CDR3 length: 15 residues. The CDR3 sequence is CASSSVGQAADTQYF. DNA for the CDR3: TGTGCCAGCAGTTCCGTGGGACAGGCCGCAGATACGCAGTATTTT.

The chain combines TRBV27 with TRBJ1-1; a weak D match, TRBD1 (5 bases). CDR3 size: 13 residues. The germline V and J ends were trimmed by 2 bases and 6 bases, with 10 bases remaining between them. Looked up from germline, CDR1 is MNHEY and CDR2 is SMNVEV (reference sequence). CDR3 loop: CASSLRGGPEAFF. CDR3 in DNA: TGTGCCAGCAGTTTAAGGGGCGGCCCTGAAGCTTTCTTT.

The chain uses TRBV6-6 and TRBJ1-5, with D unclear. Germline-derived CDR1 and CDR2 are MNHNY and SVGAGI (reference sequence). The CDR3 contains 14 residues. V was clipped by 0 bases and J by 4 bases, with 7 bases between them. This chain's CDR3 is CASSYSPGNQPQHF. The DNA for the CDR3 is TGTGCCAGCAGTTACTCCCCGGGGAATCAGCCCCAGCATTTT.

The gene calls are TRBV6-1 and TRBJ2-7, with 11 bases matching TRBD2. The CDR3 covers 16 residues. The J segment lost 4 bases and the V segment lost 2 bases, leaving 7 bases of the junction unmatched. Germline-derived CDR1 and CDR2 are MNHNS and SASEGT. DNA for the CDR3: TGTGCCAGCAGTGAATTTATTAGCGGGAGGGGGTACGAGCAGTACTTC. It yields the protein CASSEFISGRGYEQYF.

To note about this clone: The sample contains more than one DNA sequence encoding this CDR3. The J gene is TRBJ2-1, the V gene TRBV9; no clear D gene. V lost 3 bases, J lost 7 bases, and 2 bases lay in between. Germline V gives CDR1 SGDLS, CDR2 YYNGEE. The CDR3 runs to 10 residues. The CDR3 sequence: CASSGNEQFF. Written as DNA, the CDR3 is TGTGCCAGCAGCGGAAATGAGCAGTTCTTC. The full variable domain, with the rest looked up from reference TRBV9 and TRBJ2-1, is DSGVTQTPKHLITATGQRVTLRCSPRSGDLSVYWYQQSLDQGLQFLIQYYNGEERAKGNILERFSAQQFPDLHSELNLSSLELGDSALYFCASSGNEQFFGPGTRLTVL.

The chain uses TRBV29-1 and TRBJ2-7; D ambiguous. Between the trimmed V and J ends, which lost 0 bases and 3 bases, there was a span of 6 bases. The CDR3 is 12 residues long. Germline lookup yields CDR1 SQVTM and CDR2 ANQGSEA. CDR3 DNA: TGCAGCGTTGAAGATATCAACTACGAGCAGTACTTC. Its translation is CSVEDINYEQYF.

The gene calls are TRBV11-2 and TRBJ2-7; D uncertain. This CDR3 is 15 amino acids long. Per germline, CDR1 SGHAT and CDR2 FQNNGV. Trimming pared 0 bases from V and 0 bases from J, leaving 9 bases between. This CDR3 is CASSLEGGRSYEQYF. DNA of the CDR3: TGTGCCAGCAGCTTAGAAGGCGGTCGCTCCTACGAGCAGTACTTC.

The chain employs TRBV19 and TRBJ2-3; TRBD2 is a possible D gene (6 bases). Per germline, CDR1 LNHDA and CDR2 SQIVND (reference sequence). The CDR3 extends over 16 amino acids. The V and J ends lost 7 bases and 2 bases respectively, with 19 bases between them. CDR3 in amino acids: CASMGGDFLHTDTQYF. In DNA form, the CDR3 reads TGTGCCAGTATGGGGGGAGACTTTCTCCACACAGATACGCAGTATTTT.

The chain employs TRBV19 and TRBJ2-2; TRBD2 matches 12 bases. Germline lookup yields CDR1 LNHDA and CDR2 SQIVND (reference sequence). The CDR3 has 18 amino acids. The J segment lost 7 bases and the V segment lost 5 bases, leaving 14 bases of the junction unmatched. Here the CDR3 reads CASSSLIGTSGPLGELFF. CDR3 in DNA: TGTGCCAGTAGTTCCCTAATAGGGACTAGCGGGCCCCTCGGGGAGCTGTTTTTT.

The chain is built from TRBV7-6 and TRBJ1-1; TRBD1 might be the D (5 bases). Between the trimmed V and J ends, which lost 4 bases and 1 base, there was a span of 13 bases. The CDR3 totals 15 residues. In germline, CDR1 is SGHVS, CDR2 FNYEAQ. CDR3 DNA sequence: TGTGCCAGCAGCTGGGGGAACTGGGGGAACACTGAAGCTTTCTTT. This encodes CASSWGNWGNTEAFF.